The source of this T cell receptor beta chain is a study of blood T cell repertoires in COVID-19. Overall study context: Researchers got acute and convalescent COVID-19 samples from the United States, Italy and Spain. Nucleic acid was either cDNA or gDNA, and it came from T cells, B-cell-depleted T cells, or PBMCs.

Libraries were prepared by immunoSEQ multiplex PCR; TCRdb keeps only in-frame clonotypes and omits some of them. Of tens of thousands of clones in the sample, more than 85% were seen once. Germline loops: CDR1 LNHNV, CDR2 YYDKDF (reference sequence). This CDR3 comprises 15 residues. The junction had 6 bases not matched to a gene; V was cut back by 5 bases and J by 3 bases. The sequenced sample consisted of peripheral blood. The genes are TRBV15 and TRBJ1-2; 10 bases match TRBD1. The sequence came from a human donor with active COVID-19. The donor label of this sample is uncertain. CDR3 sequence: CATSLLDRGDYGYTF. CDR3 bases: TGTGCCACCAGCCTTTTGGACAGGGGGGACTATGGCTACACCTTC.